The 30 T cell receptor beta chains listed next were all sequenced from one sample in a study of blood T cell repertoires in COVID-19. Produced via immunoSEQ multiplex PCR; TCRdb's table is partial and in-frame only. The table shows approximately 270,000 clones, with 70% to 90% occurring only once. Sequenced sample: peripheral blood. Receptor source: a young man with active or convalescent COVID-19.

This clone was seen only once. DNA of the CDR3: TGTGCCAGCAGCTCGCGGTCAGGGGGCAACTATGGCTACACCTTC. Residues: CASSSRSGGNYGYTF. The rearrangement uses TRBV5-4 and TRBJ1-2; 8 bases align to TRBD1. CDR1 and CDR2 from the germline V gene are SGHNT and YYREEE (reference sequence). V was clipped by 3 bases and J by 2 bases; unmatched bases: 6. CDR3 length: 15 residues.

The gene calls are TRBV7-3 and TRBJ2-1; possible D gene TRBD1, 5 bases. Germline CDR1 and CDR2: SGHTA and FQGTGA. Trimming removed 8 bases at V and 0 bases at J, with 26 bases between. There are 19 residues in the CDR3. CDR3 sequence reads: CASAQKGASSPSSYNEQFF. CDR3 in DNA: TGTGCCAGCGCACAAAAAGGGGCCTCCTCTCCTAGCTCCTACAATGAGCAGTTCTTC.

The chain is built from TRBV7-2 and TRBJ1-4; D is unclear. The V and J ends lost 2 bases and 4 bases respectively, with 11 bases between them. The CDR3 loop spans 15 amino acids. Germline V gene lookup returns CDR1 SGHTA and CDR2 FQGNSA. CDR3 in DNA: TGTGCCAGCAGCTTACAAGGACTCAGTAATGAAAAACTGTTTTTT. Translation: CASSLQGLSNEKLFF.

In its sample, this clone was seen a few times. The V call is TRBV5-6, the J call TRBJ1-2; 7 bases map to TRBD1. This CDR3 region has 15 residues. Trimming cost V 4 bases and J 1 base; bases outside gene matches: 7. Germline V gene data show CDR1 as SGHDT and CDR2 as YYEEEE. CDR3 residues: CASSPGTVVNYGYTF. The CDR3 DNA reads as TGTGCCAGCAGCCCAGGGACAGTAGTTAACTATGGCTACACCTTC.

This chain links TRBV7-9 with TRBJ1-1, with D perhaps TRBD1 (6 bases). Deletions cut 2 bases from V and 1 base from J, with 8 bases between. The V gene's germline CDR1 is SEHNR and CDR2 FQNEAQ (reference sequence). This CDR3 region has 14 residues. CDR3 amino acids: CASSLQGPNTEAFF. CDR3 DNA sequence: TGTGCCAGCAGCTTACAGGGGCCGAACACTGAAGCTTTCTTT.

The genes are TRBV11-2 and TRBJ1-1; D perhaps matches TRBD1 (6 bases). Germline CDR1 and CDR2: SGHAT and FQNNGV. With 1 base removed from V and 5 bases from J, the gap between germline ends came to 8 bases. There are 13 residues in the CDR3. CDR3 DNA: TGTGCCAGCAGCTTAGCGCAGGGGACTGAAGCTTTCTTT. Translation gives CASSLAQGTEAFF.

The CDR3 is CASSSGGEANEKLFF. The DNA for the CDR3 is TGTGCCAGCAGCTCTGGAGGGGAGGCTAATGAAAAACTGTTTTTT. This chain joins TRBV13 and TRBJ1-4; tentatively, D is TRBD1 (5 bases). The CDR3 sequence is 15 residues long. Deletions cut 4 bases from V and 3 bases from J, with 12 bases between. Germline CDR1 PRHDT, CDR2 FYEKMQ (reference sequence). Full variable domain (remainder filled in from reference TRBV13 and TRBJ1-4): AAGVIQSPRHLIKEKRETATLKCYPIPRHDTVYWYQQGPGQDPQFLISFYEKMQSDKGSIPDRFSAQQFSDYHSELNMSSLELGDSALYFCASSSGGEANEKLFFGSGTQLSVL.

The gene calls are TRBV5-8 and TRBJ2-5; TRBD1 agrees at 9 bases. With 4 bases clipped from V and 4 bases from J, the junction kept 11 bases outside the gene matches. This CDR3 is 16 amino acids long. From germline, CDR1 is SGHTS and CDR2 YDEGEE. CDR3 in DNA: TGTGCCAGCAGCGCATCCGGGACAGGGTTAGGAGAGACCCAGTACTTC. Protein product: CASSASGTGLGETQYF.

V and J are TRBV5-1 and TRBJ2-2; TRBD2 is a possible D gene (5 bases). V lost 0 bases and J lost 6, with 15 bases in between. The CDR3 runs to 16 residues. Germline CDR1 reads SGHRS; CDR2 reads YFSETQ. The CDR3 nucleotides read TGCGCCAGCAGCTTGGAGTGGGCGGGCGGTCCCGGGGAGCTGTTTTTT. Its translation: CASSLEWAGGPGELFF.

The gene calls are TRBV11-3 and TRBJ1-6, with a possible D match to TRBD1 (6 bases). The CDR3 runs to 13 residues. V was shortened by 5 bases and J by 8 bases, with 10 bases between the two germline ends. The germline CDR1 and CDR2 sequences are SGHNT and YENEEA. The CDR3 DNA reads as TGTGCCAGCAGCCTACGGACAGATTCACCCCTCCACTTT. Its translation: CASSLRTDSPLHF.

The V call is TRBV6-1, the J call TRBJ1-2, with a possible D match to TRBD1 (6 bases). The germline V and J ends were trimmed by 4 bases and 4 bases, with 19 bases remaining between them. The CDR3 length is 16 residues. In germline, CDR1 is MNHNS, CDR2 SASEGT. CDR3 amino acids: CASSANRVANLYGYTF. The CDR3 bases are TGTGCCAGCAGTGCCAACAGGGTCGCGAATCTCTATGGCTACACCTTC.

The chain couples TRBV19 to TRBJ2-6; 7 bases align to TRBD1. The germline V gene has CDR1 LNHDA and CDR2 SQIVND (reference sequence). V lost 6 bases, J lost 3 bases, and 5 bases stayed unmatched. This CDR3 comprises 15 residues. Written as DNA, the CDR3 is TGTGCCAGTAGCACACAGGGGTATGGGGCCAACGTCCTGACTTTC. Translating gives CASSTQGYGANVLTF.

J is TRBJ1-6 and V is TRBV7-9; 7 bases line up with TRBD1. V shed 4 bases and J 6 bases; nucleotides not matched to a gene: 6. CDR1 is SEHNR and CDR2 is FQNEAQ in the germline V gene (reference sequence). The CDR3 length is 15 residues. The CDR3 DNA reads TGTGCCAGCAGCTCCCCGGGACAGTTTAATTCACCCCTCCACTTT. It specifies CASSSPGQFNSPLHF.

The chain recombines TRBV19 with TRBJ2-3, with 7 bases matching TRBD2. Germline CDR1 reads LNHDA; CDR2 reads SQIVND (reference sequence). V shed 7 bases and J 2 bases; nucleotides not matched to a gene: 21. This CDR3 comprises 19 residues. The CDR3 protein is CASTGPPGGRAHNTDTQYF. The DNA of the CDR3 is TGTGCCAGTACCGGACCACCCGGGGGGAGGGCTCATAACACAGATACGCAGTATTTT. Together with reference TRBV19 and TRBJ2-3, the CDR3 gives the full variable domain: DGGITQSPKYLFRKEGQNVTLSCEQNLNHDAMYWYRQDPGQGLRLIYYSQIVNDFQKGDIAEGYSVSREKKESFPLTVTSAQKNPTAFYLCASTGPPGGRAHNTDTQYFGPGTRLTVL.

DNA of the CDR3: TGTGCCAGCAGTTGGGGCGGGAGTTCCGATACGCAGTATTTT. Protein: CASSWGGSSDTQYF. The chain joins TRBV28 to TRBJ2-3; 7 positions match TRBD2. The CDR3 contains 14 residues. The trim removed 4 bases at V and 6 bases at J, leaving 7 bases unmatched. Germline V CDR1 and CDR2: MDHEN, SYDVKM.

CDR3 region: CASSPPGETQYF. The DNA of the CDR3 is TGTGCCAGCAGTCCCCCGGGAGAGACCCAGTACTTC. The chain uses TRBV12-3 or TRBV12-4 and TRBJ2-5; D unresolved. The CDR3 covers 12 residues. V lost 5 bases and J 4 bases, leaving 8 bases between the germline ends.

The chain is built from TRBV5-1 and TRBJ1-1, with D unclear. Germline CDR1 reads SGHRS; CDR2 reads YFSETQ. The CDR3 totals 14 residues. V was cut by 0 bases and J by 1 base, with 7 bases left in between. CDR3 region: CASSLEASNTEAFF. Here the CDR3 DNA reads TGCGCCAGCAGCTTGGAAGCTTCGAACACTGAAGCTTTCTTT.

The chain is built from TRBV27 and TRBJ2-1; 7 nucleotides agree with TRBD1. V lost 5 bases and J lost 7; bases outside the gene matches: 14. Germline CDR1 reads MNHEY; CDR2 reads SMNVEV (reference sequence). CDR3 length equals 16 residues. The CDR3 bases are TGTGCCAGCAGTACTCGACAGGGTAGCTTGGTGAATGAGCAGTTCTTC. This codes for CASSTRQGSLVNEQFF.

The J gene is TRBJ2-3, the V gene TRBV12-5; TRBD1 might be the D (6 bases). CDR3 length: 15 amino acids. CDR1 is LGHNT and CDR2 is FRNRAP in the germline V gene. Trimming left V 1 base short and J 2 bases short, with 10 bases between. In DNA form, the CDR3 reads TGTGCTAGTGGTTTGGGGCAGGGGACCACAGATACGCAGTATTTT. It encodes CASGLGQGTTDTQYF.

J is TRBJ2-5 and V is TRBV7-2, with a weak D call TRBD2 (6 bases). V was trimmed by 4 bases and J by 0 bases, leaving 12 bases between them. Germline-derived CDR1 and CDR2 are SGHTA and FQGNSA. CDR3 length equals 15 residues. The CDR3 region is CASSSPGVYQETQYF. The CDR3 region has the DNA TGTGCCAGCAGCTCGCCGGGAGTTTACCAAGAGACCCAGTACTTC.

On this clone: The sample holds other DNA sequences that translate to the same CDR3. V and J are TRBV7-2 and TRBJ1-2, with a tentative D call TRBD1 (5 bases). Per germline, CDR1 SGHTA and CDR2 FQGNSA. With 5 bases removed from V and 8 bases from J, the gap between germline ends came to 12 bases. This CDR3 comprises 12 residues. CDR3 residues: CASSLDSGGYTF. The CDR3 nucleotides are TGTGCCAGCAGCCTTGACAGCGGGGGCTACACCTTC.

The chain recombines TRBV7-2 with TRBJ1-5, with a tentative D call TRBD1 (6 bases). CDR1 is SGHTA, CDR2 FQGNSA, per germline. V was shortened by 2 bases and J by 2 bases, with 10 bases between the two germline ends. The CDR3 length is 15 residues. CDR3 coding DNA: TGTGCCAGCAGCTTACTCGGACAGCGCAATCAGCCCCAGCATTTT. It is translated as CASSLLGQRNQPQHF.

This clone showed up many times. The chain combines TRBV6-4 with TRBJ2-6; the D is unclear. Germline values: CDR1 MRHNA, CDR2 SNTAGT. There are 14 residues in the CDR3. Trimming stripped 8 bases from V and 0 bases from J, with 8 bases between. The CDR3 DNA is TGTGCCAGCGGAGATGGCTCTGGGGCCAACGTCCTGACTTTC. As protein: CASGDGSGANVLTF.

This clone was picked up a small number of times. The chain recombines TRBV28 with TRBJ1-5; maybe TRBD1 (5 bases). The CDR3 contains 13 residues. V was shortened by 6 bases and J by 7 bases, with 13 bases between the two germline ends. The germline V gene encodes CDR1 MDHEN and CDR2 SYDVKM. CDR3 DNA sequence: TGTGCCAGCAGCCTCCGGGGGGACCAGCCCCAGCATTTT. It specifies CASSLRGDQPQHF.

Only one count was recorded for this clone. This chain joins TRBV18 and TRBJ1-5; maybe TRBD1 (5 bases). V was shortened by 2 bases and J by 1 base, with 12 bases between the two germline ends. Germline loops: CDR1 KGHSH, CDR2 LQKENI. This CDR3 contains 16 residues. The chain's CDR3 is CASSPVGGVSNQPQHF. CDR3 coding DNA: TGTGCCAGCTCACCAGTGGGAGGGGTGAGCAATCAGCCCCAGCATTTT.

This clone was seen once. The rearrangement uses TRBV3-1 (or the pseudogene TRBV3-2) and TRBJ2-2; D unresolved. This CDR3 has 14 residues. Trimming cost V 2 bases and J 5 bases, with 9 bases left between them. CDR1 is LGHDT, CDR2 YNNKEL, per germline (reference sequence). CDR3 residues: CASSQHGLTGELFF. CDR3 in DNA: TGTGCCAGCAGCCAACACGGGTTGACCGGGGAGCTGTTTTTT.

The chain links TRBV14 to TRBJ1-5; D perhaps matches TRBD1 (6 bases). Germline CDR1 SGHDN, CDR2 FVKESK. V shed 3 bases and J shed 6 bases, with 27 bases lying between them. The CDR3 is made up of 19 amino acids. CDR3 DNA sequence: TGTGCCAGCAGCCATCCTCCCCCGAGTGCCTCCGAAGGGGGTCAGCCCCAGCATTTT. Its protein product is CASSHPPPSASEGGQPQHF.

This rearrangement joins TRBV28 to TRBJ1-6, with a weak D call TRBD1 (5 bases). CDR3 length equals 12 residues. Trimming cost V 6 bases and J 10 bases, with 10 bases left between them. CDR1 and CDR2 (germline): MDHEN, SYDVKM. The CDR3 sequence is CASSSGGSPLHF. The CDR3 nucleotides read TGTGCCAGCAGCTCGGGGGGGTCACCCCTCCACTTT.

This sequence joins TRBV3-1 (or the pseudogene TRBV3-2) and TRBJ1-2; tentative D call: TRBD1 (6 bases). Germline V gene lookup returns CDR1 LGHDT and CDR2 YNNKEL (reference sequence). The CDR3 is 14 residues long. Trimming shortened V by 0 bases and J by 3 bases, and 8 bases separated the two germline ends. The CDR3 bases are TGTGCCAGCAGCCAAGAGCCAGGGGACTATGGCTACACCTTC. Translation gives CASSQEPGDYGYTF.

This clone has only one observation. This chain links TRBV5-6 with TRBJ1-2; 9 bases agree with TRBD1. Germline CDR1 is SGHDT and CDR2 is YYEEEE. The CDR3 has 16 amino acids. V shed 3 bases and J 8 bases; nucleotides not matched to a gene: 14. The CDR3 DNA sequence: TGTGCCAGCAGCTGGGGGGACAGGGACGTCTTGGGCGGCTACACCTTC. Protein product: CASSWGDRDVLGGYTF.